The clone carrying this T cell receptor beta chain occurred a few times. Using its own MiXCR run on the 5' RACE reads, TCRdb lists one record per CDR3 protein. The table has some 130,000 distinct CDR3 sequences, approximately 17% seen once. This specimen comes from a study of T-cell memory formation after mild COVID-19. Study summary: Largely, TCR clusters stayed within a single donor.

Germline values: CDR1 DFQATT, CDR2 SNEGSKA (reference sequence). There are 14 residues in the CDR3. V lost 1 base and J lost 5, with 14 bases in between. V and J are TRBV20-1 and TRBJ2-5, with a weak D call TRBD1 (7 bases). The sample was PBMCs or a T cell subset sorted from them (not recorded which). The receptor's source is a man between 18 and 35 years old who had mild COVID-19 (a few samples of this study predate the infection). Cell type and time point are not known. The chain's CDR3 is CSARVTGEEETQYF. The DNA for the CDR3 is TGCAGTGCTAGAGTTACAGGGGAGGAGGAGACCCAGTACTTC.